The present TCR beta chain was sequenced within a study of post-analysis software for immune sequencing data (dated by TCRdb to about 2015). Background for the entire study: Disease courses on record covered relapsing-remitting, secondary progressive and progressive-relapsing multiple sclerosis, though some patients had no subtype annotation. The multiple sclerosis patient repertoires were compared with about a dozen previously published healthy control repertoires from donors aged about 6 to 26 years. A subset of samples was prepared in parallel using single-end sample barcoding, then pooled and co-amplified after Illumina adapter ligation. Points the paper makes about the study in general: Significantly higher frequencies in patients than in controls were found for a few TRBV segments, including TRBV5-6, TRBV5-1 and TRBV20-1. The control group was slightly older than the multiple sclerosis patient group. Compared with controls, multiple sclerosis patients had significantly lower normalized Chao1 diversity, a finding suggesting substantial peripheral T-cell clonal expansion. Direct clustering with F measure revealed strong co-clustering of samples prepared in the same batch, which led to a batch-effect correction.

For this clonotype: There is no known antigen for this receptor. One base away there is no much larger clone; base qualities are not given.

Library preparation employed PCR. TCRdb lists the instrument as Illumina HiSeq 2500. Unique molecular identifiers were incorporated into TCR beta cDNA libraries to reduce PCR and sequencing biases. Every 1 to 10 million input T cells yielded about 500,000 cDNA molecules, meaning each molecule approximated one T cell. Patient libraries were prepared and sequenced with the same protocol used for the earlier healthy control dataset. Within a given batch, samples were prepared together, multiplexed and sequenced on the same HiSeq lane. On the authors' methods: MIGEC was used to process the raw barcoded reads, and molecular identifier groups with only a single read were discarded before consensus assembly and CDR3 extraction. VDJtools was used for post-analysis of the clonotype tables, with diversity normalized by down-sampling every dataset to the smallest sample size. In repertoire overlap clustering, CDR3 amino acid sequences, but not nucleotide sequences, were matched to correct batch-related cross-sample contamination. TCRdb trimmed public reads at Q25 via fastp, called clones via MiXCR and kept in-frame beta chains. Every distinct CDR3 protein forms one entry, paired with its most common genes and DNA. These V and J calls are TCRdb output, not the study's own analysis. The sample records about 820,000 distinct CDR3 sequences, about 53% of which are singletons. About 4.5% of the sample is in the top ten clones.

To demonstrate the VDJtools post-analysis software, the study profiled TCR beta repertoires from the peripheral blood of around 13 young patients with multiple sclerosis. Multiple sclerosis patients were children and adolescents aged roughly 6 to 17 years. Compared with germline, V lacks 7 bases and J lacks 6 bases; bases without a gene match: 6. The germline V gene gives CDR1 as ENHRY and CDR2 as SYGVKD. CDR3 length: 13 amino acids, cysteine to phenylalanine. Just CDR3 DNA is preserved here, 39 bases in frame from base 1. The specimen was blood. This sequence uses TRBV10-3 and TRBJ2-7; TRBD1 aligns with 10 central bases. The sequence came from a girl aged 5 to 17 with multiple sclerosis. This receptor has the CDR3 CAIKGQGLREQYF. The nucleotides read TGTGCCATCAAGGGACAGGGGCTTCGCGAGCAGTACTTC.